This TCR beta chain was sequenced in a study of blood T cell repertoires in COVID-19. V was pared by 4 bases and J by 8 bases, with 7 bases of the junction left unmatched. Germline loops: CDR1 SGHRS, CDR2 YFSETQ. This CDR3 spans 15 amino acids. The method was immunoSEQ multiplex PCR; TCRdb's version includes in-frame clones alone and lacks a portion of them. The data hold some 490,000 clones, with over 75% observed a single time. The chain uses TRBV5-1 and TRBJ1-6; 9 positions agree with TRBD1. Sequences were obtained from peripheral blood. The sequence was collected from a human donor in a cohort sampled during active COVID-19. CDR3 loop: CASSQYRDRDSPLHF. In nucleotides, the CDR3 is TGCGCCAGCAGCCAGTACCGGGACAGGGATTCACCCCTCCACTTT.